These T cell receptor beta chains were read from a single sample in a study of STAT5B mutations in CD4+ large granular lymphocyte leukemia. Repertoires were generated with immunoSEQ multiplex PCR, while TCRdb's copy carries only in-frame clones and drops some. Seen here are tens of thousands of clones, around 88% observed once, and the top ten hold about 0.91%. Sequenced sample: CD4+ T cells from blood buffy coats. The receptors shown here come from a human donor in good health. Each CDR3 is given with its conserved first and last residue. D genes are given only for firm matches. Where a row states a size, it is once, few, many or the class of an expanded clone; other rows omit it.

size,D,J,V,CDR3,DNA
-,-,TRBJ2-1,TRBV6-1,CASRRDATYNEQFF,TGTGCCAGCAGGCGGGACGCAACCTACAATGAGCAGTTCTTC
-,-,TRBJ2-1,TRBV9,CASSVARYNEQFF,TGTGCCAGCAGCGTCGCCAGGTACAATGAGCAGTTCTTC
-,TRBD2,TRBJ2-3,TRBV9,CASSVAREWTSGTDTQYF,TGTGCCAGCAGCGTAGCTAGGGAGTGGACTAGCGGCACAGATACGCAGTATTTT
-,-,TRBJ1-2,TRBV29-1,CSVWGQSANYGYTF,TGCAGCGTCTGGGGTCAATCAGCTAACTATGGCTACACCTTC
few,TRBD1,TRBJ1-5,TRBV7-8,CASSSGQGPLSNQPQHF,TGTGCCAGCAGCTCAGGACAGGGTCCCCTCAGCAATCAGCCCCAGCATTTT
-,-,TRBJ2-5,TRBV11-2,CASNNIRGQETQYF,TGTGCCAGCAACAACATACGGGGGCAAGAGACCCAGTACTTC
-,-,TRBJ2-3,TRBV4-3,CASSPRAPPPGTDTQYF,TGCGCCAGCAGCCCCAGGGCCCCCCCGCCAGGCACAGATACGCAGTATTTT
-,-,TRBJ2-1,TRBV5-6,CASSSLTVSSYNEQFF,TGTGCCAGCAGCTCTTTGACAGTTAGCTCCTACAATGAGCAGTTCTTC
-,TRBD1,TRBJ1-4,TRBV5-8,CASSAPGQGLEKLFF,TGTGCCAGCAGCGCACCGGGACAGGGCTTGGAAAAACTGTTTTTT
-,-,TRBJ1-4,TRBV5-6,CAGSRPGAGIEKLFF,TGTGCCGGCAGCAGGCCGGGGGCAGGCATTGAAAAACTGTTTTTT
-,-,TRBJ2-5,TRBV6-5,CASSYDGGPQETQYF,TGTGCCAGCAGTTATGACGGGGGGCCCCAAGAGACCCAGTACTTC
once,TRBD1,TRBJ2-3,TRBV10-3,CAISDRTGPNGTDTQYF,TGTGCCATCAGTGATCGGACAGGTCCAAATGGCACAGATACGCAGTATTTT
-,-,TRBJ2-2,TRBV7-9,CASSLAAGEAGELFF,TGTGCCAGCAGCTTAGCAGCAGGGGAGGCCGGGGAGCTGTTTTTT
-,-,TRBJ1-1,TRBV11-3,CASSLVQDPNTEAFF,TGTGCCAGCAGCTTAGTGCAGGACCCGAACACTGAAGCTTTCTTT
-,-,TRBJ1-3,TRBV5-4,CASSLYRGNGNTIYF,TGTGCCAGCAGCTTGTATAGGGGGAATGGAAACACCATATATTTT
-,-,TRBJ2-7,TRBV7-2,CASSLADSKYF,TGTGCCAGCAGCTTAGCGGACAGCAAGTACTTC
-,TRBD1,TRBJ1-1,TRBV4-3,CASSRGTGAYTEAFF,TGCGCCAGCAGCCGAGGGACAGGGGCATACACTGAAGCTTTCTTT
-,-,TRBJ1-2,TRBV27,CASSSYGLRGGYTF,TGTGCCAGCAGTTCCTACGGACTCCGCGGTGGCTACACCTTC
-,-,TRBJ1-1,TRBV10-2,CASSGLDSPHRAFF,TGCGCCAGCAGTGGCCTAGACAGTCCCCACCGGGCTTTCTTT
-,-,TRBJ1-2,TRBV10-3,CAISEDMVKNYGYTF,TGTGCCATCAGCGAGGACATGGTGAAGAACTATGGCTACACCTTC
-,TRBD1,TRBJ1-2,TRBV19,CASNPGQGLYGYTF,TGTGCCAGCAACCCGGGACAGGGGCTTTACGGCTACACCTTC
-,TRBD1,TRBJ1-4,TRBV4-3,CASSQDGQAANEKLFF,TGCGCCAGCAGCCAAGATGGACAGGCGGCGAATGAAAAACTGTTTTTT
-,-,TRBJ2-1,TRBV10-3,CAISDSTGTYNEQFF,TGTGCCATCAGTGACTCCACCGGGACCTACAATGAGCAGTTCTTC